This record concerns one T cell receptor beta chain sequence. Its antigen is undetermined. Attachment of unique molecular identifiers to individual cDNA molecules was performed. TCRdb redid the calling of the 5' RACE reads with MiXCR, one entry per CDR3 protein. The sample consists of 43,000 or so distinct CDR3 sequences, roughly 7% of them appearing once. These data are taken from a study of early T cells in non-severe SARS-CoV-2 infection. Study at large: Sequenced bulk RNA came from whole blood that was unsorted, and chains were unpaired. Findings of the study overall: Matching results from VDJdb favored anti-spike CD8 responses, leaving private and CD4 specificities undetected.

V was clipped by 7 bases and J by 0 bases, with 24 bases between them. The CDR3 runs to 19 residues. CDR1 is MNHNS, CDR2 SASEGT, per germline. The rearrangement joins TRBV6-1 to TRBJ2-2, with D perhaps TRBD1 or TRBD2 (5 bases each). Sequencing used whole blood. The TCR comes from an adult who was a healthcare worker with PCR-confirmed SARS-CoV-2 infection or an uninfected control (not recorded which). CDR3 in amino acids: CASIFYSGRALPNTGELFF. DNA for the CDR3: TGTGCCAGCATTTTCTACTCGGGACGGGCACTACCGAACACCGGGGAGCTGTTTTTT.